This T cell receptor (beta chain) is from a study of shared clonotypes between healthy human individuals (dated by TCRdb to 2018 to 2020). The study in broad terms: The cohort comprised a couple of women and a few men aged 18 to 49 years. For each donor, CD4 naive and CD4 memory were each run on three plates, CD8 naive on two plates, and CD8 memory on one plate. Libraries were prepared and TCR repertoires were sequenced by different laboratories using diverse techniques, in order to increase sequencing depth and limit assay-specific biases. Leukapheresis yielded between about 0.8 and 9.5 billion PBMCs per donor. To estimate repertoire size and how much clonotype sharing occurs between individuals, the study deeply sequenced the blood TCR repertoires of five healthy adults.

About this clone: Its antigen remains undetermined. One base away there is no much larger clone; base qualities are not given.

TCR CDR3 regions were amplified from genomic DNA by multiplex PCR using the deep immunoSEQ assay. Genomic DNA extracted from each cell subset was distributed evenly over all wells of several immunoSEQ 96-well plates, and each plate served as one replicate. For sorted subsets, each replicate PCR was loaded with 200 ng genomic DNA, equivalent to 25,000 to 30,000 T cell genomes. The purified libraries were quantified using a Qubit 3.0 fluorometer, sized with a Bioanalyzer 2100, and then quantified again using the KAPA Library Quantification kit. Every immunoSEQ 96-well plate was sequenced on a separate single-read 150-cycle Illumina NextSeq 550 flow cell. The authors' analysis ran thus. The immunoSEQ output contained only junctional sequences without quality scores, so filtering could not match that applied to full-length reads. Sequences were annotated with PyIR, a Python wrapper for IgBLAST v1.9, using IMGT germline references to assign V/J genes and CDR3. Reads were filtered out if the reads had weak V/J assignments (E-value above 1e-6), no CDR3, stop codons, out-of-frame junctions, or ambiguous translated residues. V3J clonotypes were defined by identical inferred V gene, J gene, and CDR3 amino acid sequence. Percentage overlap between repertoires was computed as shared unique clonotypes divided by the size of the smaller repertoire. Repertoire richness was assessed with RTK rarefaction, the Chao1 estimator, and Recon v2.1 estimates of unobserved clonotypes. For all TCRbeta clonotypes obtained by the gDNA method from a few donors, generation probabilities were computed with OLGA. TCRdb holds this immuneACCESS table with in-frame rearrangements only. Some clones are missing; in checked studies, unresolved V genes explain under half, and the rest has no known cause. From that table come the V and J calls and clone size; the DNA was used to work out D and trimming. Counted in this sample were approximately 980,000 clones; around three quarters of them appeared once. The ten largest clones capture about 1.5% of the sample.

The donors were healthy, HIV-negative adults who had no recently reported acute infections or vaccinations. Only Caucasian adults living in Nashville, Tennessee, USA were represented among the donors. Magnetic negative selection was used to enrich CD4+ T cells, after which naive cells were positively selected on CD45RA and the negative fraction became the memory subset. Blood was obtained by leukapheresis, after which PBMCs were separated by Ficoll-Histopaque density gradient centrifugation and cryopreserved in liquid nitrogen vapor phase. Analytical flow cytometry was used to check the purity and quantity of each magnetically sorted T cell population. Genomic DNA was isolated from each sorted fraction and quantified by UV absorbance on a Nanodrop 2000c. Broader findings and caveats from the paper: Rarefaction of sorted-subset datasets indicated incomplete sequencing despite the large sequencing depth. Across four donors, around 5% of naive CD4, roughly 3.5% of naive CD8, 2.3% of memory CD4, and 0.4% of memory CD8 clonotypes were shared. Sampling was restricted to blood, and TCR repertoires in tissue are likely to differ from TCR repertoires in blood. Naive subsets generally had larger estimated clonotype richness than memory subsets did. Compared with non-shared clonotypes, clonotypes shared by all four sorted-subset donors had higher generation probabilities. Pairwise subsampling led to the expectation that sequencing depth would affect the degree of clonotype sharing among donors. Because the study included only a small number of donors, the genetic and exposure-history diversity represented was limited.

V lost 2 bases and J lost 6 bases, and the count of bases not matched to a germline gene is 9. The germline V gene yields MNHNS for CDR1 and SASEGT for CDR2. From the cysteine up to the phenylalanine, the CDR3 has a length of 16 residues. Here the CDR3 DNA is all that survives: 48 bases in frame from base 1. This receptor was obtained from a man aged 18 to 29 in good health. The sample taken for sequencing was memory CD4+ T cells sorted from blood. Reading the label with the study, this specimen's cell subset or site is: CD45RA-negative fraction. The rearrangement joined TRBV6-1 to TRBJ2-3; the central 9 bases match TRBD2. CDR3 sequence: CASSERLAGRSDTQYF. The bases are TGTGCCAGCAGTGAACGGCTAGCGGGGAGGTCGGATACGCAGTATTTT.